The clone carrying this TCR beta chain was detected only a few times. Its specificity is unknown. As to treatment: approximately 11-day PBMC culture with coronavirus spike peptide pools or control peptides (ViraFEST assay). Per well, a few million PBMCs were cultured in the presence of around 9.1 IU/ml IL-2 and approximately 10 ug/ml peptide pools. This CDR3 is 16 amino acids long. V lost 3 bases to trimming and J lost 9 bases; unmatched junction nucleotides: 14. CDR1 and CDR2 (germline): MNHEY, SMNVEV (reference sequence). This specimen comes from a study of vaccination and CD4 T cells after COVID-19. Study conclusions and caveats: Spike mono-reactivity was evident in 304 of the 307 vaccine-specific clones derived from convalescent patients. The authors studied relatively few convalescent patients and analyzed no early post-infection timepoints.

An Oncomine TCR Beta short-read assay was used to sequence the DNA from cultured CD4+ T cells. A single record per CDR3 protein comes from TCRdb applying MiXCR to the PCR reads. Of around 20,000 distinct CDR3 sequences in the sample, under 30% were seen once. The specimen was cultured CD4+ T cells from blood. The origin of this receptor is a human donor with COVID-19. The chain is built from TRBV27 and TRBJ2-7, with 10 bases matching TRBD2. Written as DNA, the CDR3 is TGTGCCAGCAGTTTTCAGCTAGCGGGGGCCCACCAGGTGCAGTACTTC. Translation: CASSFQLAGAHQVQYF.